This T cell receptor (beta chain) was recorded in a study of T-cell reconstitution after alpha-beta-depleted transplantation in children. Study observations and caveats: The origin of high day-60 TCRbeta diversity in some patients lay in surviving recipient T cells and thymic progenitors. Among T cells one year after transplant, newly produced cells accounted for most counts and diversity.

Unique molecular identifiers were used in preparing the TCRbeta library. TCRdb fed the PCR reads into MiXCR, producing one record per CDR3 protein. The sample has around 200,000 distinct CDR3 sequences, 7% to 9% seen once; the top ten hold roughly 36%. The CDR3 is 17 residues long. Looked up from germline, CDR1 is SGHKS and CDR2 is YYEKEE (reference sequence). Trimming took 0 bases from V and 2 from J, leaving 16 bases between them. This clonotype appeared a few times. What it recognizes is unknown. The sequencing used PBMCs, mostly from graft donor cells, collected 360 days after TCRalphabeta/CD19-depleted stem cell transplant. The clonotype originates from a male patient aged 2 to 10 who had a stem cell transplant for acute myeloid leukemia, so the T cells may come from the graft donor. This chain uses TRBV5-5 with TRBJ2-3, with D possibly being TRBD2 (5 bases). Here the CDR3 reads CASSLVRSSPYTDTQYF. In nucleotides, the CDR3 is TGTGCCAGCAGCTTGGTAAGATCTAGCCCGTACACAGATACGCAGTATTTT.